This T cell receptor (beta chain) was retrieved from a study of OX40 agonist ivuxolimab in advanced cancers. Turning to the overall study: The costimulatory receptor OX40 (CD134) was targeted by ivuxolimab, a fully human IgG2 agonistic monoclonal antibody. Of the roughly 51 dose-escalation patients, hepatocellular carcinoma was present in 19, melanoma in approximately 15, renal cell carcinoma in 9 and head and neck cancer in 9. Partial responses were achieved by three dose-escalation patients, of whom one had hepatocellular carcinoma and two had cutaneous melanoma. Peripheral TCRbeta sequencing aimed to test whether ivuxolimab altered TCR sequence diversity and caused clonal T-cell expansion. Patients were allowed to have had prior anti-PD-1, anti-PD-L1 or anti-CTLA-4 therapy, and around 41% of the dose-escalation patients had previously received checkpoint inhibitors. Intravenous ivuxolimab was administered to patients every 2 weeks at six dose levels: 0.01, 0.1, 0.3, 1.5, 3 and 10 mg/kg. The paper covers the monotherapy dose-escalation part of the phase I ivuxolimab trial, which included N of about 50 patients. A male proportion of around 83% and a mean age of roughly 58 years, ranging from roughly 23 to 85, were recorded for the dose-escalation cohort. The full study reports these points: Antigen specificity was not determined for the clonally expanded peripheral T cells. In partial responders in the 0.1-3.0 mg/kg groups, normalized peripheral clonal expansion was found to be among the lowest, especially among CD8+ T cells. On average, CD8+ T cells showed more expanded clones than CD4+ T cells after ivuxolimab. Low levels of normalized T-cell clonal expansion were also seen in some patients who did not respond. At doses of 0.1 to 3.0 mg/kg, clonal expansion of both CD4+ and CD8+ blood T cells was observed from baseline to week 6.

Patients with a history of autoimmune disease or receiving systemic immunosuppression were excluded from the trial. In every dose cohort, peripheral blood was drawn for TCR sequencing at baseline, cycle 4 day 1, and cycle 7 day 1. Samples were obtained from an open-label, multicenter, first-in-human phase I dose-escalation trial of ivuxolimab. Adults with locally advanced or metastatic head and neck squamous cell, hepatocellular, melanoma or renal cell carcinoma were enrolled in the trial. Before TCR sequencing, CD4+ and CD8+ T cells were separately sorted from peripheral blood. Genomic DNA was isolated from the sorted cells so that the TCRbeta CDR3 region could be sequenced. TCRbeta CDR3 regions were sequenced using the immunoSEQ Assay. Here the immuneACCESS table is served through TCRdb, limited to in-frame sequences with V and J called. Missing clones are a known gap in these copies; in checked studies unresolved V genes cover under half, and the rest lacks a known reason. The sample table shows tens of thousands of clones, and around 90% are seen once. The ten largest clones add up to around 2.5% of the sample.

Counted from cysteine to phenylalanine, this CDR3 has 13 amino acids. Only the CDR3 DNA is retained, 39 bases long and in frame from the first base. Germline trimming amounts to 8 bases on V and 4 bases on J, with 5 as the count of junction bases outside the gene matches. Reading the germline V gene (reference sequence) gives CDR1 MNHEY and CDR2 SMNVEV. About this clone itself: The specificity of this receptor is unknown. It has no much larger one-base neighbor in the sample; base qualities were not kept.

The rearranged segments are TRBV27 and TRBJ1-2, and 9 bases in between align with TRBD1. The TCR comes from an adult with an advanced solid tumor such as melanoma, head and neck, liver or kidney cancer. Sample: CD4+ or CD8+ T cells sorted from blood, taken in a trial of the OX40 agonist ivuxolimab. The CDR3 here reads CASGRGQGYGYTF. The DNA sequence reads TGTGCCAGCGGACGGGGACAGGGCTATGGCTACACCTTC.